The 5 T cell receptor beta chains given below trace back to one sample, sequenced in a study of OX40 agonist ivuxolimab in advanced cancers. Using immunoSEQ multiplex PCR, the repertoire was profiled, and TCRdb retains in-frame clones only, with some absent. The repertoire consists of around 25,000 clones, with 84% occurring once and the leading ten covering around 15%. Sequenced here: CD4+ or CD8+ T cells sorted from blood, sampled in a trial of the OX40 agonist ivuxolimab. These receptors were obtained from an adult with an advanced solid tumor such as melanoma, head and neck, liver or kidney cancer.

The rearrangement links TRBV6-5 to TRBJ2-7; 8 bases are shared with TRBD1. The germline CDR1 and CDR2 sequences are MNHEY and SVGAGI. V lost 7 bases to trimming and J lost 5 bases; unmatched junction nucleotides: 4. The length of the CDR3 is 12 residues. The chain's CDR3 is CASIGQGHEQYF. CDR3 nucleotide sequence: TGTGCCAGCATTGGACAGGGTCACGAGCAGTACTTC.

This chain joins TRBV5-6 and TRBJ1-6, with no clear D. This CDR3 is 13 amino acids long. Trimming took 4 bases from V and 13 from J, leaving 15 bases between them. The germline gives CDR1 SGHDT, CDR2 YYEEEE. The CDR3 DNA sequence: TGTGCCAGCAGCATACGACGGAGCGCCCCCCTCCACTTT. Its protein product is CASSIRRSAPLHF.

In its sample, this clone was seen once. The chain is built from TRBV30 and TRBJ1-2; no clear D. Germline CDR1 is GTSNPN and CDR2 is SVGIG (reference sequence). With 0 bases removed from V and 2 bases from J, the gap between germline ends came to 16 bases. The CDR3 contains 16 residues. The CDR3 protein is CAWSVPPPAANYGYTF. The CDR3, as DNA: TGTGCCTGGAGTGTGCCCCCCCCAGCAGCAAACTATGGCTACACCTTC. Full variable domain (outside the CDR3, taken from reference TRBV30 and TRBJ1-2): SQTIHQWPATLVQPVGSPLSLECTVEGTSNPNLYWYRQAAGRGLQLLFYSVGIGQISSEVPQNLSASRPQDRQFILSSKKLLLSDSGFYLCAWSVPPPAANYGYTFGSGTRLTVV.

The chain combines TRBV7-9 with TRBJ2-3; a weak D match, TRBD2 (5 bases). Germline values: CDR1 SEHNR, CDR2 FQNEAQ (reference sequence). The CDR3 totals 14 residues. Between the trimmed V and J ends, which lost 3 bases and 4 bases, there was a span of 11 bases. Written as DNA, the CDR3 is TGTGCCAGCAGCTTGTGGAGGAGCTCAGATACGCAGTATTTT. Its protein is CASSLWRSSDTQYF. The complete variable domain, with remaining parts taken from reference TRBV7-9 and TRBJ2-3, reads DTGVSQNPRHKITKRGQNVTFRCDPISEHNRLYWYRQTLGQGPEFLTYFQNEAQLEKSRLLSDRFSAERPKGSFSTLEIQRTEQGDSAMYLCASSLWRSSDTQYFGPGTRLTVL.

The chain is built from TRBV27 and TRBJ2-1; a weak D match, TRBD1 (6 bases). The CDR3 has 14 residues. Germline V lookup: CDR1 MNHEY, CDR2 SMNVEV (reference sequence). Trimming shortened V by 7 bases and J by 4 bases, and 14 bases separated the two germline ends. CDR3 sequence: CASIPGTGYNEQFF. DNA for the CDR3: TGTGCCAGCATCCCGGGAACAGGGTACAATGAGCAGTTCTTC.